This T cell receptor (beta chain) was sequenced in a study of beta chain features in type 1 diabetes. The germline V gene encodes CDR1 ENHRY and CDR2 SYGVKD. V was cut by 2 bases and J by 7 bases, with 14 bases left in between. The CDR3 extends over 14 amino acids. Study outcomes and limitations: A PCR bias possibly favoring shorter templates would apply equally to patients and controls. Shortening that was moderate but significant affected the TCRB CDR3s of Type 1 diabetes patients in all four CD4+ subsets.

The entirety of the isolated RNA underwent reverse transcription, so expressed TCRB transcripts were sequenced. Measured with immunoSEQ multiplex PCR; TCRdb has only the in-frame clones, and not every one. This sample has 130,000 or so clones, with roughly 15% found just once. This clone was seen a handful of times. As yet, its antigen is unknown. It was one heparinised blood draw, averaging about 0.12 L, that each donor gave. It was via CD45RO/CCR7/CD25/CD127/CD95/CD27 that CD4+ naive, central memory, regulatory and stem cell-like memory cells were sorted. This chain connects TRBV10-3 to TRBJ2-5; D uncertain. The material sequenced was central memory CD4+ T cells from blood. This clonotype was sampled from a man aged 30 to 45 with type 1 diabetes. The CDR3 reads CAISEATRSRTQYF. The CDR3 region has the DNA TGTGCCATCAGTGAGGCGACACGCTCGAGGACCCAGTACTTC.